This T cell receptor (beta chain) was profiled in a study of blood T cell repertoires in COVID-19. Study information: Samples representing acute and convalescent COVID-19 were sourced from the United States, Italy and Spain. T cells, B-cell-depleted T cells, or PBMCs supplied cDNA or gDNA.

The count of this clone is one. In the original processing: Amplification from reference gene primers served as the basis for estimated nucleated cell counts. Assay used: immunoSEQ multiplex PCR; TCRdb lists only in-frame clones, some missing. V, J and clone size are those of that table, while D and trimming were read from the DNA. The sample holds under 85,000 clones, around 74% seen once. Germline CDR1 reads SGHRS; CDR2 reads YFSETQ. J lost 2 bases, V lost 6 bases, and 15 bases had no gene match. The CDR3 covers 18 residues. This TCR came from a human donor in a cohort sampled during active COVID-19. V usage is TRBV5-1 and J usage is TRBJ2-3, with 10 bases lining up with TRBD2. Specimen: peripheral blood. The CDR3 DNA reads as TGCGCCAGCAAAGGACTTTCTTCCGGGACTAGCGACACAGATACGCAGTATTTT. As protein: CASKGLSSGTSDTDTQYF.